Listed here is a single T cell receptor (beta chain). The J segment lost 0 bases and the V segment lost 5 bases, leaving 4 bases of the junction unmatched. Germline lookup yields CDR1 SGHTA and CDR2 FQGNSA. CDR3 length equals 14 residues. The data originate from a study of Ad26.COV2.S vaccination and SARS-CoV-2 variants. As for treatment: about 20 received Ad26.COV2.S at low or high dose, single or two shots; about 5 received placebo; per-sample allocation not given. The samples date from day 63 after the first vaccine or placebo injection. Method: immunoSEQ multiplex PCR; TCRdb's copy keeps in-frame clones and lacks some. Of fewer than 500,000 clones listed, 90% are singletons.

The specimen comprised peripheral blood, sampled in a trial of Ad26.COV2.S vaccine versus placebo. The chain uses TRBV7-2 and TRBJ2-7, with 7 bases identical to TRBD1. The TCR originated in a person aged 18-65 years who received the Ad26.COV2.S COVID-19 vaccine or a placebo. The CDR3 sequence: CASSVGTDSYEQYF. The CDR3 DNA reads TGTGCCAGCAGCGTCGGGACAGACTCCTACGAGCAGTACTTC.